One and the same sample provided the 9 T cell receptor beta chains below, sequenced in a study of blood T cell repertoires in COVID-19. Assay: immunoSEQ multiplex PCR; the TCRdb copy retains only in-frame clones and omits some. Among 270,000 or so clones listed, 88% were seen once. The sequenced sample consisted of PBMCs or T cells enriched from blood (not recorded which). The receptors derive from a woman between 40 and 55 years old with acute COVID-19.

The CDR3 DNA is TGTGCCAGTAGTATTAGCGGCGCCTACAATGAGCAGTTCTTC. Translating it yields CASSISGAYNEQFF. The chain uses TRBV19 and TRBJ2-1; D possibly corresponds to TRBD2 (6 bases). The CDR3 loop spans 14 amino acids. Germline V gives CDR1 LNHDA, CDR2 SQIVND (reference sequence). Between the trimmed V and J ends, which lost 3 bases and 2 bases, there was a span of 8 bases.

As regards this clone: Other DNA sequences of this sample code for an identical CDR3. The gene calls are TRBV6-1 and TRBJ1-2; 7 nucleotides line up with TRBD1. V shed 2 bases and J 3 bases; nucleotides not matched to a gene: 0. The germline V gene has CDR1 MNHNS and CDR2 SASEGT. This CDR3 spans 13 amino acids. The CDR3 is CASSETGDYGYTF. In DNA, the CDR3 is TGTGCCAGCAGTGAAACAGGGGACTATGGCTACACCTTC.

CDR3 bases: TGTGCCAGCAGTGAAAGAGAGAACACTGAAGCTTTCTTT. Its translation: CASSERENTEAFF. This sequence joins TRBV6-1 and TRBJ1-1; no firm D call. CDR3 length equals 13 residues. CDR1 is MNHNS, CDR2 SASEGT, per germline. The V and J ends lost 2 bases and 1 base respectively, with 5 bases between them.

The chain employs TRBV30 and TRBJ1-1; TRBD1 aligns across 8 bases. CDR3 length: 15 amino acids. V gave up 3 bases and J gave up 4 bases; unmatched junction bases: 10. The germline V gene encodes CDR1 GTSNPN and CDR2 SVGIG (reference sequence). CDR3 residues: CAWSGTPGQATEAFF. For the CDR3, the DNA is TGTGCCTGGAGCGGGACACCGGGACAGGCCACTGAAGCTTTCTTT.

The V and J genes are TRBV7-3 and TRBJ2-1; a possible D gene is TRBD2 (6 bases). Germline lookup yields CDR1 SGHTA and CDR2 FQGTGA. The CDR3 has 16 amino acids. Trimming cost V 4 bases and J 0 bases, with 13 bases left between them. CDR3: CASSSQRASSYNEQFF. The DNA of the CDR3 is TGTGCCAGCAGCTCCCAGCGGGCGAGCTCCTACAATGAGCAGTTCTTC.

This chain links TRBV29-1 with TRBJ1-5; TRBD1 matches 10 bases. Trimming took 6 bases from V and 2 from J; bases not matched to a gene: 4. The CDR3 consists of 14 residues. CDR1 SQVTM and CDR2 ANQGSEA come from the germline V gene. CDR3 nucleotide sequence: TGCAGCGTCGGGACAGGGGATGGCAATCAGCCCCAGCATTTT. This codes for CSVGTGDGNQPQHF.

This chain links TRBV6-2 or TRBV6-3 with TRBJ2-7; unclear D gene. The CDR3 runs to 14 residues. Deletions cut 2 bases from V and 2 bases from J, with 10 bases between. The germline gives CDR1 MNHEY, CDR2 SVGEGT. CDR3 sequence (DNA): TGTGCCAGCAGTTACGAGGCCAACACCTACGAGCAGTACGTC. Its translation: CASSYEANTYEQYV.

The rearrangement links TRBV5-1 to TRBJ1-3; D is uncertain. V gave up 0 bases and J gave up 4 bases, with 8 bases separating them. The V gene's germline CDR1 is SGHRS and CDR2 YFSETQ. The CDR3 runs 14 residues. As DNA, the CDR3 is TGCGCCAGCAGCTTGGGGGTCGGGGGAAACACCATATATTTT. Translating it yields CASSLGVGGNTIYF.

This chain joins TRBV5-4 and TRBJ1-4; 10 nucleotides agree with TRBD1. The germline gives CDR1 SGHNT, CDR2 YYREEE (reference sequence). V was clipped by 8 bases and J by 4 bases; unmatched bases: 5. The CDR3 totals 14 residues. CDR3 nucleotides: TGTGCCAGTGGACAGGGGGGGGGTAATGAAAAACTGTTTTTT. It yields the protein CASGQGGGNEKLFF.